These 9 T cell receptor beta chains share one sample of origin, sequenced in a study of blood T cells in healthy people across ages. Together with a sample-barcoded 5' primer, a J-beta primer mix was included in a second PCR lasting about 7 to 12 cycles. TCRdb independently ran MiXCR on the 5' RACE reads; one entry per CDR3 protein. The table records about 800,000 distinct CDR3 sequences, approximately 25% of them present only once. These sequences were also reported in another study, on T cells of mothers and their children.

The sequencing sample was made of blood. These receptors originate from a boy younger than 18 in good health.

The CDR3 spells CASSFRDKRGVEAFF. The CDR3 DNA reads TGTGCCAGCAGCTTCAGGGACAAACGGGGAGTTGAAGCTTTCTTT. V usage is TRBV5-6 and J usage is TRBJ1-1, with a possible D match to TRBD1 (6 bases). The V gene's germline CDR1 is SGHDT and CDR2 YYEEEE. Trimming cost V 2 bases and J 7 bases, with 18 bases left between them. This CDR3 is 15 amino acids long. Variable domain in full (rest from reference TRBV5-6 and TRBJ1-1): DAGVTQSPTHLIKTRGQQVTLRCSPKSGHDTVSWYQQALGQGPQFIFQYYEEEERQRGNFPDRFSGHQFPNYSSELNVNALLLGDSALYLCASSFRDKRGVEAFFGQGTRLTVV.

This clonotype was picked up a small number of times. The conserved phenylalanine or tryptophan is not found at the CDR3 terminus, so this likely reflects a read error. CDR3 amino acids: CSVEELIGQGRRQETQYL. The CDR3 DNA follows: TGCAGCGTTGAAGAATTAATCGGGCAGGGTCGTAGACAAGAGACCCAGTACCTC. The chain couples TRBV29-1 to TRBJ2-5, with a possible D match to TRBD1 (5 bases). The CDR3 is 18 amino acids. Germline V gene data show CDR1 as SQVTM and CDR2 as ANQGSEA. With 0 bases removed from V and 2 bases from J, the gap between germline ends came to 22 bases.

J is TRBJ2-2 and V is TRBV28; D perhaps matches TRBD2 (6 bases). The V end lost 7 bases, the J end lost 3 bases, and 18 bases lay between the germline ends. Germline CDR1 reads MDHEN; CDR2 reads SYDVKM. This CDR3 comprises 16 residues. The CDR3 loop is CASIPTPGGDTGELFF. CDR3 DNA: TGTGCCAGCATCCCTACCCCCGGAGGGGACACCGGGGAGCTGTTTTTT.

There are a few counts of this clonotype. The chain has TRBV7-6 and TRBJ2-1, with D possibly matching TRBD2 (6 bases). Germline V gene data show CDR1 as SGHVS and CDR2 as FNYEAQ. The CDR3 is 16 amino acids. V was trimmed by 3 bases and J by 4 bases, leaving 16 bases between them. The CDR3 bases are TGTGCCAGCAGCTTCTTGACGGGGGAGTCATACAATGAGCAGTTCTTC. This translates into CASSFLTGESYNEQFF.

The genes are TRBV7-2 and TRBJ2-5, with D unresolved. This CDR3 region has 15 residues. V lost 5 bases and J lost 2, with 15 bases in between. The germline gives CDR1 SGHTA, CDR2 FQGNSA. The CDR3 DNA reads as TGTGCCAGCAGCCGGGTGGACCGGGCGCAAGAGACCCAGTACTTC. Its translation is CASSRVDRAQETQYF.

This chain uses TRBV7-9 with TRBJ1-4; no clear D. The CDR3 has 15 amino acids. CDR1 and CDR2 from the germline V gene are SEHNR and FQNEAQ (reference sequence). The ends were cut back, 5 bases at V and 7 bases at J, with 17 bases in the middle. Here the CDR3 reads CASSPVVRGGEKLFF. The CDR3 nucleotides are TGTGCCAGCAGCCCCGTAGTACGAGGCGGTGAAAAACTGTTTTTT. The whole variable domain, filled in from reference TRBV7-9 and TRBJ1-4, reads DTGVSQNPRHKITKRGQNVTFRCDPISEHNRLYWYRQTLGQGPEFLTYFQNEAQLEKSRLLSDRFSAERPKGSFSTLEIQRTEQGDSAMYLCASSPVVRGGEKLFFGSGTQLSVL.

The V gene is TRBV27, the J gene TRBJ2-7; D unclear. Germline CDR1 and CDR2: MNHEY and SMNVEV (reference sequence). Trimming stripped 8 bases from V and 0 bases from J, with 8 bases between. This CDR3 has 12 residues. The CDR3 DNA is TGTGCCAGCGGCTTTCTCTCCTACGAGCAGTACTTC. The encoded protein is CASGFLSYEQYF.

The V gene is TRBV7-3, the J gene TRBJ2-5; perhaps TRBD2 as D (7 bases). This CDR3 comprises 15 residues. The germline gives CDR1 SGHTA, CDR2 FQGTGA. V lost 5 bases and J 4 bases, leaving 17 bases between the germline ends. The chain's CDR3 is CASSPRGAVGETQYF. CDR3 DNA sequence: TGTGCCAGCAGCCCTCGGGGGGCGGTGGGAGAGACCCAGTACTTC.

Here the CDR3 reads CSARDSGTVGTDTQYF. CDR3 bases: TGCAGTGCTAGGGATTCCGGGACAGTCGGCACAGATACGCAGTATTTT. The chain couples TRBV20-1 to TRBJ2-3, with 7 bases aligning to TRBD1. The germline V gene encodes CDR1 DFQATT and CDR2 SNEGSKA (reference sequence). V was clipped by 3 bases and J by 1 base; unmatched bases: 10. The length of the CDR3 is 16 residues.